One sample yielded the 9 T cell receptor beta chains listed below, sequenced in a study of blood T cell repertoires in COVID-19 (dated by TCRdb to about 2020). Library method: the immunoSEQ multiplex PCR assay. TCRdb took over this immuneACCESS table, retaining in-frame rearrangements with V and J assigned. Such tables are incomplete; in checked studies, under half of the missing clones stem from an unresolved V gene, and the remainder is unexplained. Recorded for this sample are hundreds of thousands of clones; approximately 86% of them occurred a single time. The leading ten clones occupy 0.75% to 1% of the sample. The sample consisted of PBMCs or T cells enriched from blood (not recorded which). These receptors originate from a woman aged 30 to 39 who had recovered from COVID-19.

The genes are TRBV18 and TRBJ1-6; D remains unclear. Trimming cost V 6 bases and J 5 bases, with 8 bases left between them. The germline CDR1 and CDR2 sequences are KGHSH and LQKENI. The CDR3 is 13 amino acids. The DNA for the CDR3 is TGTGCCAGCTCGGGCTTAGATAATTCACCCCTCCACTTT. Its translation is CASSGLDNSPLHF.

In the case of this clone: The identical CDR3 is also encoded by other nucleotide sequences in the sample. The DNA of the CDR3 is TGTGCCAGCAGCGTAGGCGGGAAAGAGACCCAGTACTTC. Translated, it gives CASSVGGKETQYF. This rearrangement joins TRBV9 to TRBJ2-5, with D possibly being TRBD2 (6 bases). Germline V lookup: CDR1 SGDLS, CDR2 YYNGEE. V lost 0 bases, J lost 3 bases, and 6 bases lay in between. CDR3 length: 13 residues. Based on the CDR3 plus reference TRBV9 and TRBJ2-5, the full variable domain is DSGVTQTPKHLITATGQRVTLRCSPRSGDLSVYWYQQSLDQGLQFLIQYYNGEERAKGNILERFSAQQFPDLHSELNLSSLELGDSALYFCASSVGGKETQYFGPGTRLLVL.

This chain uses TRBV6-4 with TRBJ2-1; 12 nucleotides line up with TRBD2. V lost 4 bases, J lost 6 bases, and 7 bases stayed unmatched. Germline V gene lookup returns CDR1 MRHNA and CDR2 SNTAGT. This CDR3 comprises 16 residues. In DNA, the CDR3 is TGTGCCAGCAGTGCTCTAGCGGGAGGGCCTGCCAATGAGCAGTTCTTC. This encodes CASSALAGGPANEQFF.

The chain combines TRBV7-9 with TRBJ2-2, with D possibly TRBD1 on 5 matching bases. CDR1 is SEHNR, CDR2 FQNEAQ, per germline (reference sequence). The length of the CDR3 is 15 residues. Trimming shortened V by 5 bases and J by 6 bases, and 16 bases separated the two germline ends. For the CDR3, the DNA is TGTGCCAGCAGCGATAGTACAGGTTACGCCGGGGAGCTGTTTTTT. This codes for CASSDSTGYAGELFF.

A single count supports this clone. This chain links TRBV7-2 with TRBJ1-5; TRBD1 matches 8 bases. Per the germline V gene, CDR1 is SGHTA and CDR2 is FQGNSA. CDR3 length equals 15 residues. The ends lost 5 bases at V and 1 base at J; junction bases unmatched: 4. CDR3 residues: CASSPGQASNQPQHF. The CDR3, as DNA: TGTGCCAGCAGCCCGGGACAGGCAAGCAATCAGCCCCAGCATTTT. The full variable domain, in which reference TRBV7-2 and TRBJ1-5 provide the parts outside the CDR3, is GAGVSQSPSNKVTEKGKDVELRCDPISGHTALYWYRQSLGQGLEFLIYFQGNSAPDKSGLPSDRFSAERTGGSVSTLTIQRTQQEDSAVYLCASSPGQASNQPQHFGDGTRLSIL.

This clone has only a few counts. This chain uses TRBV4-1 with TRBJ1-2; 8 nucleotides align to TRBD1. The germline CDR1 and CDR2 sequences are MGHRA and YSYEKL. This CDR3 has 14 amino acids. V trimming: 3 bases; J trimming: 8 bases; junction bases outside the gene matches: 8. CDR3 amino acids: CASSHGAGGGGYTF. CDR3 nucleotide sequence: TGCGCCAGCAGCCACGGTGCAGGGGGCGGCGGCTACACCTTC.

The V and J genes are TRBV7-9 and TRBJ2-3, with a possible D match to TRBD1 (6 bases). The CDR3 is 15 residues long. Germline CDR1 reads SEHNR; CDR2 reads FQNEAQ (reference sequence). Trimming cost V 4 bases and J 3 bases, with 14 bases left between them. CDR3: CASSSIHRDTDTQYF. Here the CDR3 DNA reads TGTGCCAGCAGCTCCATTCACAGGGATACAGATACGCAGTATTTT.

The V gene is TRBV9, the J gene TRBJ2-3; 10 nucleotides agree with TRBD2. J gave up 0 bases and V 4 bases, and 11 bases lay outside the gene matches. In germline, CDR1 is SGDLS, CDR2 YYNGEE. The CDR3 covers 18 residues. DNA for the CDR3: TGTGCCAGCAGCCTATCCTTCGGGACTAGCGTTAGCACAGATACGCAGTATTTT. Encoded protein: CASSLSFGTSVSTDTQYF.

The chain has TRBV27 and TRBJ2-1, with a possible D match to TRBD2 (5 bases). CDR1 is MNHEY and CDR2 is SMNVEV in the germline V gene (reference sequence). V was trimmed by 5 bases and J by 8 bases, leaving 13 bases between them. The CDR3 extends over 13 amino acids. The CDR3 sequence: CASSELLAYEQFF. The CDR3 coding sequence is TGTGCCAGCAGTGAGCTTCTAGCTTATGAGCAGTTCTTC.